The 9 T cell receptor beta chains given below trace back to one sample, sequenced in a study of cytomegalovirus exposure and HLA in healthy donors. PCR used 60 Vbeta primers and 13 Jbeta primers. Produced via immunoSEQ multiplex PCR; TCRdb's table is partial and in-frame only. The repertoire holds about 150,000 clones, roughly 85% seen once, with 1% in the top ten. Material: PBMCs. The receptor set was obtained from a boy younger than 10 in good health and CMV-seronegative.

This clone has a single count. This chain's CDR3 is CASSLILAGLQETQYF. The CDR3 DNA reads TGTGCCAGCAGTTTAATCTTAGCGGGGCTGCAAGAGACCCAGTACTTC. V and J are TRBV28 and TRBJ2-5; TRBD2 matches 8 bases. CDR1 is MDHEN and CDR2 is SYDVKM in the germline V gene. The CDR3 spans 16 residues. The junction had 7 bases not matched to a gene; V was cut back by 2 bases and J by 2 bases.

This chain joins TRBV5-6 and TRBJ2-7, with D tentatively TRBD2 (5 bases). The CDR3 consists of 14 residues. Between the trimmed V and J ends, which lost 1 base and 9 bases, there was a span of 17 bases. The germline gives CDR1 SGHDT, CDR2 YYEEEE. The DNA for the CDR3 is TGTGCCAGCAGCTTGCCTGGATTGTACGCGGGGCAGTACTTC. It yields the protein CASSLPGLYAGQYF.

The chain is built from TRBV5-4 and TRBJ1-2; 11 nucleotides agree with TRBD1. CDR3 length equals 14 residues. The germline CDR1 and CDR2 sequences are SGHNT and YYREEE (reference sequence). J gave up 7 bases and V 2 bases, and 4 bases lay outside the gene matches. CDR3 in DNA: TGTGCCAGCAGCTTTTGGGACAGGGGGTCTGGCTACACCTTC. Its translation is CASSFWDRGSGYTF.

This chain links TRBV6-4 with TRBJ2-3; 10 bases line up with TRBD2. V gave up 4 bases and J gave up 4 bases; unmatched junction bases: 2. From germline, CDR1 is MRHNA and CDR2 SNTAGT. This CDR3 is built from 14 residues. CDR3 loop: CASSGAGGPDTQYF. The CDR3 DNA reads as TGTGCCAGCAGTGGAGCGGGGGGGCCAGATACGCAGTATTTT.

The chain combines TRBV2 with TRBJ2-6; 9 nucleotides align to TRBD1. Germline loops: CDR1 SNHLY, CDR2 FYNNEI. V trimming: 4 bases; J trimming: 4 bases; junction bases outside the gene matches: 5. This CDR3 has 16 amino acids. CDR3 DNA: TGTGCCAGCAGTGCTTACAGGGGGCCAGGGGCCAACGTCCTGACTTTC. As protein: CASSAYRGPGANVLTF.

This clone was counted between two and nine times. CDR3: CASSDPPTSGITYEQYF. The CDR3 DNA sequence: TGTGCCAGCAGCGATCCTCCGACTAGCGGGATAACCTACGAGCAGTACTTC. The V gene is TRBV21-1, the J gene TRBJ2-5; TRBD2 was called by the table and not checked on the DNA. Judging by the DNA end, TRBJ2-7 fits better; the J call may be wrong. TRBV21-1 is listed as a pseudogene. The CDR3 runs 17 residues.

The chain employs TRBV5-6 and TRBJ2-7; 9 bases line up with TRBD1. The CDR3 spans 16 residues. V dropped 0 bases and J dropped 2; count of bases not matched to a gene: 6. The germline V gene encodes CDR1 SGHDT and CDR2 YYEEEE. Here the CDR3 reads CASSLAGTGTAYEQYF. As DNA, the CDR3 is TGTGCCAGCAGCTTGGCCGGGACAGGGACGGCCTACGAGCAGTACTTC.

The V and J genes are TRBV4-2 and TRBJ2-2; tentatively, D is TRBD2 (5 bases). Germline V CDR1 and CDR2: LGHNA, YNFKEQ. Trimming removed 0 bases from V and 1 base from J, with 9 bases in between. This CDR3 is 16 amino acids long. The CDR3 region has the DNA TGTGCCAGCAGCCAAGAGACGGGGTGGAACACCGGGGAGCTGTTTTTT. Its translation: CASSQETGWNTGELFF.

The table lists this clone with a few counts. The chain joins TRBV6-4 to TRBJ2-3; tentative D call: TRBD2 (5 bases). The V and J ends lost 5 bases and 4 bases respectively, with 16 bases between them. The germline CDR1 and CDR2 sequences are MRHNA and SNTAGT. The CDR3 length is 15 residues. CDR3 DNA sequence: TGTGCCAGCAGTTCCTCTGGAGGCGGCGCAGATACGCAGTATTTT. Its protein product is CASSSSGGGADTQYF.